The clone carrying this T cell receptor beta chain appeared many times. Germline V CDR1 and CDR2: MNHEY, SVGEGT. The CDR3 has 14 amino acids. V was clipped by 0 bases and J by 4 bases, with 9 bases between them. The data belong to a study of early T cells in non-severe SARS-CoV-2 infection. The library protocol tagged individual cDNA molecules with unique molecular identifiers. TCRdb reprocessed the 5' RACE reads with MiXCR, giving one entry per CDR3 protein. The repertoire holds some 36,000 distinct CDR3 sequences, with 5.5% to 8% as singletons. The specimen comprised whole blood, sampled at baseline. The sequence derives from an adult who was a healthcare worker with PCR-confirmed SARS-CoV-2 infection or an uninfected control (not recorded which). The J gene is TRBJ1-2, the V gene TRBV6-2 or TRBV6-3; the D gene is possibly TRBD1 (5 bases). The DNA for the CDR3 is TGTGCCAGCAGTTACTCGAATCAGGGCTATGGCTACACCTTC. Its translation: CASSYSNQGYGYTF.